The 5 T cell receptor beta chains below were found in one sample sequenced in a study of T cells in Graves' hyperthyroidism and ophthalmopathy. Amplification of TCR beta CDR3 regions used RNA as the template. The HTBI primer set drove a first-round RT-PCR of the TCR CDR3. TCRdb ran MiXCR on the multiplex PCR reads and lists one entry per CDR3 protein. The profile shows hundreds of thousands of distinct CDR3 sequences, roughly 21% of them singletons. Sequencing was done on a sample of blood. All receptors come from a man in his forties or fifties with Graves' ophthalmopathy.

This clonotype was observed many times. The chain couples TRBV28 to TRBJ2-4; 8 bases line up with TRBD2. Germline V gives CDR1 MDHEN, CDR2 SYDVKM. The CDR3 has 16 amino acids. V shed 5 bases, J shed 8 bases, and the junction held 14 bases outside the gene matches. The CDR3 region is CASSTPHGAGVDIQYF. The CDR3 nucleotides are TGTGCCAGCAGTACACCTCACGGAGCGGGAGTAGACATTCAGTACTTC.

This chain connects TRBV20-1 to TRBJ2-7, with 7 bases identical to TRBD1. Looked up from germline, CDR1 is DFQATT and CDR2 is SNEGSKA (reference sequence). Trimming cost V 3 bases and J 1 base; bases outside gene matches: 9. The CDR3 length is 15 residues. CDR3 sequence: CSASIRDRVSYEQYF. The CDR3 DNA reads as TGCAGTGCTAGCATTAGGGACAGAGTGTCCTACGAGCAGTACTTC.

This clonotype showed up many times. The V and J genes are TRBV12-3 or TRBV12-4 and TRBJ2-3; no clear D gene. V lost 10 bases, J lost 0 bases, and 17 bases lay in between. The CDR3 is made up of 15 amino acids. This chain's CDR3 is CATSLLATSTDTQYF. The CDR3 DNA reads as TGTGCCACCTCCTTGCTGGCCACTAGCACAGATACGCAGTATTTT.

Notes on this clonotype: The DNA is omitted, as the CDR3 cannot be located on it reliably, and the CDR3 follows TCRdb's listing. The J gene is TRBJ2-6, the V gene TRBV3-2; TRBD1 was called by the table and not checked on the DNA. TRBV3-2 is designated a pseudogene. The CDR3 length equals 17 residues, ends included. CDR3: CASSQGRVGSGASVLTF.

The chain combines TRBV28 with TRBJ2-1; D is unresolved. Per germline, CDR1 MDHEN and CDR2 SYDVKM. Trimming removed 5 bases at V and 3 bases at J, with 14 bases between. The CDR3 has 15 residues. The CDR3 reads CASSPRSRVYNEQFF. Here the CDR3 DNA reads TGTGCCAGCAGTCCACGAAGCCGAGTCTACAATGAGCAGTTCTTC.